This paragraph reports one T cell receptor (beta chain). Germline V lookup: CDR1 SGHRS, CDR2 YFSETQ. Trimming pared 6 bases from V and 7 bases from J, leaving 20 bases between. The CDR3 spans 15 residues. Data came from immunoSEQ multiplex PCR; TCRdb stores just in-frame clones and leaves some out. The sample consists of hundreds of thousands of clones, about nine tenths of them appearing once. This record belongs to a study of blood T cell repertoires in COVID-19. The V call is TRBV5-1, the J call TRBJ2-1; possibly TRBD1 for D (6 bases). Sequencing was carried out using peripheral blood. This clonotype originated in a woman aged 30 to 39 with active or convalescent COVID-19. CDR3 sequence (DNA): TGCGCCAGCACCCTCGCCGTGACAGGAGATAATGAGCAGTTCTTC. Amino acid sequence: CASTLAVTGDNEQFF.